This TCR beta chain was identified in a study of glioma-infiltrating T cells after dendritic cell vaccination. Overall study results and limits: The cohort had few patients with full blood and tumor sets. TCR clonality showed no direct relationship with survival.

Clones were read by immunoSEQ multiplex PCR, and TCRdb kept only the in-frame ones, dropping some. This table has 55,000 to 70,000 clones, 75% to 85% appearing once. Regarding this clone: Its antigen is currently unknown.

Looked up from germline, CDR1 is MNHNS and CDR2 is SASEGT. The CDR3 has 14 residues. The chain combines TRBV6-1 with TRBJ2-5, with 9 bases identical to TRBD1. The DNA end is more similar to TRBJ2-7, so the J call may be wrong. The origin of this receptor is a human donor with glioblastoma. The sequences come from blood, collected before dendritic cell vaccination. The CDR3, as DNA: TGTGCCAGCAGTGCCGCCGGGACAGGGTACGAGCAGTACTTC. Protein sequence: CASSAAGTGYEQYF.